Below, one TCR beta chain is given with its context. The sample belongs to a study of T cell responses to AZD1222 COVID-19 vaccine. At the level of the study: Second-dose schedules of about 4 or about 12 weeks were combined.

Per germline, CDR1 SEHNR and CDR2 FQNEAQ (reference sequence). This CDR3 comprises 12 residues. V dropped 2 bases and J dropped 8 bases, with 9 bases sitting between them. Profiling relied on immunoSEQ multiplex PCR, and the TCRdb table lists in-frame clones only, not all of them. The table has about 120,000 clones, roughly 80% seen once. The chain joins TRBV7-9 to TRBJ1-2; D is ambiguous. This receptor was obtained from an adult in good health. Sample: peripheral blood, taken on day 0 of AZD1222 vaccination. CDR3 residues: CASSLMEQGYTF. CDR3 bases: TGTGCCAGCAGCTTAATGGAGCAAGGCTACACCTTC.